The 8 T cell receptor beta chains listed next were all sequenced from one sample in a study of blood T cell repertoires in COVID-19. Only in-frame clones appear in the TCRdb table, and some are missing; sequencing was by immunoSEQ multiplex PCR. The table has tens of thousands of clones, about nine tenths seen once. Material for sequencing was peripheral blood. The receptor set was obtained from a woman aged 65 to 85 with acute or convalescent COVID-19.

This chain links TRBV11-2 with TRBJ1-6; D call uncertain. There are 15 residues in the CDR3. Per the germline V gene, CDR1 is SGHAT and CDR2 is FQNNGV. V dropped 1 base and J dropped 9 bases, with 13 bases sitting between them. The CDR3: CASSLAGSTFSPLHF. The CDR3 DNA follows: TGTGCCAGCAGCTTAGCTGGCAGTACGTTTTCACCCCTCCACTTT.

The rearrangement joins TRBV29-1 to TRBJ2-5; 9 nucleotides agree with TRBD2. The CDR3 extends over 17 amino acids. The junction had 15 bases not matched to a gene; V was cut back by 2 bases and J by 5 bases. CDR1 is SQVTM and CDR2 is ANQGSEA in the germline V gene. The CDR3 nucleotides read TGCAGCGTTGAATCGTGGGGAGCTAGCGGGAATATGGAGACCCAGTACTTC. This gives the protein CSVESWGASGNMETQYF.

This clone appeared a single time. This chain joins TRBV11-2 and TRBJ1-4; 9 positions match TRBD1. From germline, CDR1 is SGHAT and CDR2 FQNNGV. This CDR3 contains 14 residues. V trimming: 5 bases; J trimming: 5 bases; junction bases outside the gene matches: 3. The CDR3 loop reads CASSRTGENEKLFF. Here the CDR3 DNA reads TGTGCCAGCAGCCGGACAGGGGAAAATGAAAAACTGTTTTTT. Supplemented by reference TRBV11-2 and TRBJ1-4, the full variable domain reads EAGVAQSPRYKIIEKRQSVAFWCNPISGHATLYWYQQILGQGPKLLIQFQNNGVVDDSQLPKDRFSAERLKGVDSTLKIQPAKLEDSAVYLCASSRTGENEKLFFGSGTQLSVL.

Only one count was recorded for this clone. The rearrangement uses TRBV4-2 and TRBJ2-1, with 9 positions matching TRBD2. V was clipped by 0 bases and J by 2 bases; unmatched bases: 11. This CDR3 has 19 residues. Germline V lookup: CDR1 LGHNA, CDR2 YNFKEQ. The CDR3 spells CASSQEQGLAGGPYNEQFF. Written as DNA, the CDR3 is TGTGCCAGCAGCCAAGAGCAAGGACTCGCGGGGGGGCCCTACAATGAGCAGTTCTTC.

This chain links TRBV7-9 with TRBJ1-5; 8 bases agree with TRBD1. Germline lookup yields CDR1 SEHNR and CDR2 FQNEAQ (reference sequence). The CDR3 contains 15 residues. V shed 5 bases, J shed 6 bases, and the junction held 9 bases outside the gene matches. In nucleotides, the CDR3 is TGTGCCAGCAGCCTGACAGACAGGGGAGGTCAGCCCCAGCATTTT. It specifies CASSLTDRGGQPQHF.

The J gene is TRBJ1-5, the V gene TRBV6-5, with 7 bases identical to TRBD1. The CDR3 totals 15 residues. The V gene end was trimmed by 6 bases and the J gene end by 4 bases; junction bases not matched to a gene: 9. The germline CDR1 and CDR2 sequences are MNHEY and SVGAGI. This chain's CDR3 is CASSDGQAPNQPQHF. The CDR3 DNA sequence: TGTGCCAGCAGCGACGGACAGGCCCCAAATCAGCCCCAGCATTTT.

The chain joins TRBV7-9 to TRBJ2-1, with D tentatively TRBD2 (5 bases). The CDR3 covers 14 residues. CDR1 and CDR2 (germline): SEHNR, FQNEAQ (reference sequence). The germline V and J ends were trimmed by 7 bases and 4 bases, with 14 bases remaining between them. The CDR3 reads CASKRGGQYNEQFF. The DNA of the CDR3 is TGTGCCAGCAAACGGGGTGGGCAATACAATGAGCAGTTCTTC.

The chain employs TRBV5-1 and TRBJ2-7; 8 nucleotides align to TRBD1. The V gene end was trimmed by 5 bases and the J gene end by 7 bases; junction bases not matched to a gene: 14. The CDR3 is 15 residues long. Germline CDR1 and CDR2: SGHRS and YFSETQ. CDR3 residues: CASRPRTGSGGEQYF. Written as DNA, the CDR3 is TGCGCCAGCAGACCTAGGACAGGGTCGGGCGGGGAGCAGTACTTC.